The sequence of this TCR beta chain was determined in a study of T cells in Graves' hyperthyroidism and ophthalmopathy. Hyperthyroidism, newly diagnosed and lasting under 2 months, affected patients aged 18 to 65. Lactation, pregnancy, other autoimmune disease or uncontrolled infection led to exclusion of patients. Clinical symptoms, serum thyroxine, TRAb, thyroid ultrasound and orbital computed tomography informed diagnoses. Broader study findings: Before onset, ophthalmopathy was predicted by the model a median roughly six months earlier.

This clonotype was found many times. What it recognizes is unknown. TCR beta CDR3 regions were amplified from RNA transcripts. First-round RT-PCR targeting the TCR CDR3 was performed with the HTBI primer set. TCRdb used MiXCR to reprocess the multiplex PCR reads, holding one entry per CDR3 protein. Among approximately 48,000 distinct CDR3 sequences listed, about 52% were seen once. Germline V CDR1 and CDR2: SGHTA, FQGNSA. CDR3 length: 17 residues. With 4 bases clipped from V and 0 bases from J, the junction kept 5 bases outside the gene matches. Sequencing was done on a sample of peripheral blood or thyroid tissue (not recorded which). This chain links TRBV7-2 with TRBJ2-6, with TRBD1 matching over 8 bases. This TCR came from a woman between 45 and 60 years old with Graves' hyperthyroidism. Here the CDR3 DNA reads TGTGCCAGCAGCTACGGGACAGGCCCCTCTGGGGCCAACGTCCTGACTTTC. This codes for CASSYGTGPSGANVLTF.